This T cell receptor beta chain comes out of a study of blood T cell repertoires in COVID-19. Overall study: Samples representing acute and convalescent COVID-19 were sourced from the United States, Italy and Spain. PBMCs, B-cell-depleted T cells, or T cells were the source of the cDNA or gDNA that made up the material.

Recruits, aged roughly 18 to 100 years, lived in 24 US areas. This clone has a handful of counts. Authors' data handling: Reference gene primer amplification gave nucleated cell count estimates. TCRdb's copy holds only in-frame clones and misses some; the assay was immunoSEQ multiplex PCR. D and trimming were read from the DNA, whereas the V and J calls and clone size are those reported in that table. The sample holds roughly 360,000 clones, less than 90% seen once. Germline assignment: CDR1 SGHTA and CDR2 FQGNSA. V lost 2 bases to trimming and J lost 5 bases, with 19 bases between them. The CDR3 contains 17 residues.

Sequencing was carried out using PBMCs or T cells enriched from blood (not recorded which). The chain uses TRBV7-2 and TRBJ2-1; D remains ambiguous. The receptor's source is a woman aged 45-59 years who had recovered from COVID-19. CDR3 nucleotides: TGTGCCAGCAGCTTACGTCGAGGTAATCTCGGAAACAATGAGCAGTTCTTC. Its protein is CASSLRRGNLGNNEQFF.